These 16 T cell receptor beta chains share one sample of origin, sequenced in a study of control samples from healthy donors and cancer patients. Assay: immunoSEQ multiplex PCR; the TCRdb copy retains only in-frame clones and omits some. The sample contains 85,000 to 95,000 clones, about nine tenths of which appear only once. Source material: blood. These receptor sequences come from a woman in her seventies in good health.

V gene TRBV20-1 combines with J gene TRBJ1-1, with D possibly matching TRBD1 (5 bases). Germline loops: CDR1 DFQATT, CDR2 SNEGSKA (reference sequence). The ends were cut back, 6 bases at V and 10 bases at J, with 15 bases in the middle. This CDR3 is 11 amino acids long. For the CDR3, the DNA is TGCAGTGCCCCGAGGCAGGGAGCAGCTTTCTTT. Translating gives CSAPRQGAAFF.

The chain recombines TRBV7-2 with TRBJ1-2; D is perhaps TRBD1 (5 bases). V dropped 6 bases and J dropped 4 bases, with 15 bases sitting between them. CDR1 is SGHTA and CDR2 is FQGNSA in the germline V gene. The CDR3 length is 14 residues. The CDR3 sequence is CASRDAGTLYGYTF. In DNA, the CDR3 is TGTGCCAGCAGGGACGCGGGGACTCTCTATGGCTACACCTTC.

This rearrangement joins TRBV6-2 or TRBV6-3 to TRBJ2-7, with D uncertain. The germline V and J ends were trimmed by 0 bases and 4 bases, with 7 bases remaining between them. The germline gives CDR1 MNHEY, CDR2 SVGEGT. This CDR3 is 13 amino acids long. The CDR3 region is CASSYSRAYEQYF. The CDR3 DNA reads TGTGCCAGCAGTTACTCCCGGGCTTACGAGCAGTACTTC.

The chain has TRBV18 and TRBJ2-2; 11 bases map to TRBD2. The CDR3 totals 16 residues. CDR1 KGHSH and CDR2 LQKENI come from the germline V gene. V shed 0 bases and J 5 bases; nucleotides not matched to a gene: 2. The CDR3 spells CASSPPLAGGTGELFF. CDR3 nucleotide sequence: TGTGCCAGCTCACCACCCCTAGCGGGAGGAACCGGGGAGCTGTTTTTT.

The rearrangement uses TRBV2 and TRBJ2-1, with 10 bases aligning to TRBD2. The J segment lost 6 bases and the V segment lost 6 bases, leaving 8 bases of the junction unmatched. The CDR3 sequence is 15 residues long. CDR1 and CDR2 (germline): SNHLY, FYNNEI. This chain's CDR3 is CASRAGSGGSNEQFF. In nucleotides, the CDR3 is TGTGCCAGCAGGGCAGGTAGCGGGGGGTCCAATGAGCAGTTCTTC.

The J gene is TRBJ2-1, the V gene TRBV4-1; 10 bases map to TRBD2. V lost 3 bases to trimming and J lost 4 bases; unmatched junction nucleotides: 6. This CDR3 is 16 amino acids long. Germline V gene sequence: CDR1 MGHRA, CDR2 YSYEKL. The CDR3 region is CASSQVAGGPYNEQFF. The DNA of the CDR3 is TGCGCCAGCAGCCAGGTAGCGGGGGGTCCTTACAATGAGCAGTTCTTC.

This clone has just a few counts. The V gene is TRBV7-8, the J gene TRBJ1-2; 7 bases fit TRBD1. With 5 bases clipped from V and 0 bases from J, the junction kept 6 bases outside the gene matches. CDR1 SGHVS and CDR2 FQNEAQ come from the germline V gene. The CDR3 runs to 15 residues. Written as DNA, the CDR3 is TGTGCCAGCAGCCCCCGGACAGGAGCTAACTATGGCTACACCTTC. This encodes CASSPRTGANYGYTF.

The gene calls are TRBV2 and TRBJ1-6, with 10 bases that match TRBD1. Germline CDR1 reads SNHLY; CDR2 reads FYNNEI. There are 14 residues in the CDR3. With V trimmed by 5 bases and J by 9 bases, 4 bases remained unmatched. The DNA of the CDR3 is TGTGCCAGCAGTACCGGGACAGGGGCTTCACCCCTCCACTTT. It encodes CASSTGTGASPLHF.

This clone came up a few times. The CDR3 protein is CASSQKLPDTEAFF. In DNA form, the CDR3 reads TGCGCCAGCAGTCAAAAGTTGCCGGACACTGAAGCTTTCTTT. The chain has TRBV23-1 and TRBJ1-1, with D unresolved. TRBV23-1 is an open reading frame whose function is uncertain. This CDR3 is built from 14 residues. Trimming stripped 2 bases from V and 3 bases from J, with 10 bases between.

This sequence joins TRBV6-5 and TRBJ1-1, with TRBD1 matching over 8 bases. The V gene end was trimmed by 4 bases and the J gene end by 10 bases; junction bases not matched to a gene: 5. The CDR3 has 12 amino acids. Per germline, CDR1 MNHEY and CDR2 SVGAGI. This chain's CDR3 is CASSSRTGRAFF. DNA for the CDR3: TGTGCCAGCAGTTCCCGGACAGGGCGAGCTTTCTTT.

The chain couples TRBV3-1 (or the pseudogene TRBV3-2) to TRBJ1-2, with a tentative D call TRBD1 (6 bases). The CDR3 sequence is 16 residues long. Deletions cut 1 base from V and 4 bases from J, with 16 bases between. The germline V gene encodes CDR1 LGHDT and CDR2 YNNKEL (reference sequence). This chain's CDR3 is CASSQVTGGSGYGYTF. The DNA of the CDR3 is TGTGCCAGCAGCCAAGTTACGGGGGGCTCTGGCTATGGCTACACCTTC.

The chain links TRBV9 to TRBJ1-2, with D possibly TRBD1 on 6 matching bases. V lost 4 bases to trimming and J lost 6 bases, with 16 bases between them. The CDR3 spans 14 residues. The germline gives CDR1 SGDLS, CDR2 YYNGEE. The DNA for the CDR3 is TGTGCCAGCAGCCAGAGTGGGGGGGGCGATGGCTACACCTTC. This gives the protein CASSQSGGGDGYTF.

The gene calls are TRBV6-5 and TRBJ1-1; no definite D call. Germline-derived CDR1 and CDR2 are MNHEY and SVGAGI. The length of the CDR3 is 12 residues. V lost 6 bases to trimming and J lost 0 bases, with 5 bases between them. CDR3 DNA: TGTGCCAGCAGAAAGATGAACACTGAAGCTTTCTTT. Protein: CASRKMNTEAFF.

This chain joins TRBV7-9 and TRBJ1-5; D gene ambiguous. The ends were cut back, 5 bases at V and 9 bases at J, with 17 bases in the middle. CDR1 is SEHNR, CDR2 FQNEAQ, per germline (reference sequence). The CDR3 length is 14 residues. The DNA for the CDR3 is TGTGCCAGCAGCAAAGGGCCAGAGGGTCGGCCCCAGCATTTT. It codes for CASSKGPEGRPQHF.

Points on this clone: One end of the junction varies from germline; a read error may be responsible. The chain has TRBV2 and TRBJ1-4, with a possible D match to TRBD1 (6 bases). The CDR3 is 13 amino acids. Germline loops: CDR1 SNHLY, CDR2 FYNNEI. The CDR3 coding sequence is TGTGCCAGCAGGGAAGGGGGAGGGGAAAAACTGTTTTTT. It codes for CASREGGGEKLFF.

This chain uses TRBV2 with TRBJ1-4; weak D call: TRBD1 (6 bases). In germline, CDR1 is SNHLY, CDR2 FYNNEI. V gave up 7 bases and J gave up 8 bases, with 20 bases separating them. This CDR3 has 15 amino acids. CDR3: CASTLGGGGREKLFF. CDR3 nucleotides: TGTGCCAGCACCCTCGGAGGAGGGGGAAGAGAAAAACTGTTTTTT.